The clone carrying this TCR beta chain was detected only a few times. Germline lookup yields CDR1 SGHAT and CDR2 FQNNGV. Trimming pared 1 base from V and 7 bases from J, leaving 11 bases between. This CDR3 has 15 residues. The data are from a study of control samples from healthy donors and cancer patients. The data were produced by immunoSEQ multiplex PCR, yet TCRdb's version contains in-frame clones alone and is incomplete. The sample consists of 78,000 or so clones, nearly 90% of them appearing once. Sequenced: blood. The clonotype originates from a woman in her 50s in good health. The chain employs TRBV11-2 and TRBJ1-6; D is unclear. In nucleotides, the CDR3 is TGTGCCAGCAGCTTAGGTCGGGGTGGCAATTCACCCCTCCACTTT. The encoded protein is CASSLGRGGNSPLHF.